A single sample gave rise to the 21 T cell receptor beta chains below, sequenced in a study of blood T cells in healthy people across ages. Combining a sample-barcoded 5' primer with a J-beta primer mix, a second PCR ran for roughly 6 to 12 cycles. TCRdb independently ran MiXCR on the 5' RACE reads; one entry per CDR3 protein. The repertoire has around 1,000,000 distinct CDR3 sequences, roughly two fifths of them found once; the top ten carry 13%. Sequenced input: blood. Every receptor here comes from a young man in good health.

In this sample, this clonotype turned up a few times. V is TRBV7-8 and J is TRBJ2-7, with TRBD1 identical over 8 bases. Germline-derived CDR1 and CDR2 are SGHVS and FQNEAQ. V was clipped by 3 bases and J by 3 bases; unmatched bases: 16. This CDR3 contains 18 residues. The CDR3 DNA reads TGTGCCAGCAGCTTGAACGTAGTAGACCTCAGGGGGCTCTACGAGCAGTACTTC. Its protein is CASSLNVVDLRGLYEQYF.

The rearrangement joins TRBV3-1 to TRBJ1-1; D gene unclear. Per the germline V gene, CDR1 is LGHDT and CDR2 is YNNKEL (reference sequence). There are 14 residues in the CDR3. V lost 1 base and J 10 bases, leaving 16 bases between the germline ends. CDR3 coding DNA: TGTGCCAGCAGCCAAGCTGGCCAGCCCATTGGAGCTTTCTTT. Its protein is CASSQAGQPIGAFF.

The CDR3: CASRPRTGLEKLFF. CDR3 DNA sequence: TGTGCCAGCAGACCGCGGACAGGGTTGGAAAAACTGTTTTTT. This chain connects TRBV7-9 to TRBJ1-4, with 8 bases that match TRBD1. The germline gives CDR1 SEHNR, CDR2 FQNEAQ (reference sequence). There are 14 residues in the CDR3. Trimming at V came to 6 bases and at J to 8 bases, leaving 8 bases not matched to a gene. The complete variable domain, with remaining parts taken from reference TRBV7-9 and TRBJ1-4, reads DTGVSQNPRHKITKRGQNVTFRCDPISEHNRLYWYRQTLGQGPEFLTYFQNEAQLEKSRLLSDRFSAERPKGSFSTLEIQRTEQGDSAMYLCASRPRTGLEKLFFGSGTQLSVL.

The chain couples TRBV7-9 to TRBJ1-2; D ambiguous. Germline V lookup: CDR1 SEHNR, CDR2 FQNEAQ (reference sequence). The germline V and J ends were trimmed by 0 bases and 6 bases, with 11 bases remaining between them. The CDR3 has 14 residues. The DNA of the CDR3 is TGTGCCAGCAGCTTAGCCCAAGGGATGGATGGCTACACCTTC. Residues: CASSLAQGMDGYTF.

The rearrangement joins TRBV6-1 to TRBJ2-5; D is undetermined. Germline V gene lookup returns CDR1 MNHNS and CDR2 SASEGT. There are 12 residues in the CDR3. V was pared by 4 bases and J by 4 bases, with 7 bases between. CDR3 sequence reads: CASSGSLETQYF. CDR3 coding DNA: TGTGCCAGCAGTGGGTCACTAGAGACCCAGTACTTC.

The V gene is TRBV6-6, the J gene TRBJ1-2, with D possibly being TRBD1 (5 bases). This CDR3 comprises 13 residues. Germline V gives CDR1 MNHNY, CDR2 SVGAGI (reference sequence). V dropped 5 bases and J dropped 8 bases, with 15 bases sitting between them. The CDR3 DNA is TGTGCCAGCAGTGGCCGGGACGCGGGAGGCTACACCTTC. Translating it yields CASSGRDAGGYTF.

The chain is built from TRBV3-1 and TRBJ1-2; D unclear. Trimming left V 0 bases short and J 2 bases short, with 13 bases between. The CDR3 covers 16 residues. Germline CDR1 LGHDT, CDR2 YNNKEL (reference sequence). For the CDR3, the DNA is TGTGCCAGCAGCCAAGATACGGCAAAAATCAACTATGGCTACACCTTC. Encoded protein: CASSQDTAKINYGYTF.

This clonotype occurred once. The genes are TRBV12-3 or TRBV12-4 and TRBJ2-7, with a possible D match to TRBD2 (6 bases). TRBJ2-5 explains the end of the DNA better; the J call may be wrong. The CDR3 runs 13 residues. The CDR3 region is CASTPSGEETQYF. CDR3 DNA sequence: TGTGCCAGCACCCCGTCGGGGGAAGAGACCCAGTACTTC.

The CDR3 loop is CASSLGPGSRGETQYF. The CDR3 DNA follows: TGCGCCAGCAGCTTGGGTCCGGGGAGTCGTGGGGAGACCCAGTACTTC. This chain links TRBV5-1 with TRBJ2-5, with TRBD2 as a possible D gene (5 bases). This CDR3 region has 16 residues. Between the trimmed V and J ends, which lost 0 bases and 5 bases, there was a span of 17 bases. Germline V CDR1 and CDR2: SGHRS, YFSETQ.

The chain has TRBV12-3 or TRBV12-4 and TRBJ1-5; D possibly corresponds to TRBD1 (5 bases). This CDR3 has 15 amino acids. V lost 3 bases, J lost 3 bases, and 12 bases lay in between. The CDR3: CASSLVLGANQPQHF. The CDR3 nucleotides are TGTGCCAGCAGTTTGGTGTTAGGGGCCAATCAGCCCCAGCATTTT.

This rearrangement joins TRBV2 to TRBJ1-5; 10 bases match TRBD1. V trimming: 4 bases; J trimming: 4 bases; junction bases outside the gene matches: 4. The CDR3 extends over 15 amino acids. Looked up from germline, CDR1 is SNHLY and CDR2 is FYNNEI. The CDR3 protein is CASSARDRGNQPQHF. The CDR3 region has the DNA TGTGCCAGCAGTGCCCGGGACAGGGGAAATCAGCCCCAGCATTTT.

This chain connects TRBV3-1 to TRBJ1-5, with D perhaps TRBD1 (6 bases). The CDR3 spans 15 residues. Germline assignment: CDR1 LGHDT and CDR2 YNNKEL (reference sequence). V dropped 4 bases and J dropped 0 bases, with 10 bases sitting between them. The CDR3 is CASSRTDISNQPQHF. The CDR3 DNA reads TGTGCCAGCAGCCGGACAGATATTAGCAATCAGCCCCAGCATTTT. The complete variable domain, with remaining parts taken from reference TRBV3-1 and TRBJ1-5, reads DTAVSQTPKYLVTQMGNDKSIKCEQNLGHDTMYWYKQDSKKFLKIMFSYNNKELIINETVPNRFSPKSPDKAHLNLHINSLELGDSAVYFCASSRTDISNQPQHFGDGTRLSIL.

V is TRBV12-3 or TRBV12-4 and J is TRBJ2-1, with TRBD2 matching over 10 bases. V gave up 4 bases and J gave up 13 bases; unmatched junction bases: 4. The CDR3 extends over 12 amino acids. In DNA form, the CDR3 reads TGTGCCAGCAGTTCTAGCGGGGGACCCCAGTTCTTC. Translated, it gives CASSSSGGPQFF.

Of note for this clonotype: A much larger clonotype is one base distant, so this may be a read error. The DNA for the CDR3 is TGTGCCAGCAGTTATAATTCACCCCCCCACTTT. This gives the protein CASSYNSPPHF. The gene calls are TRBV6-2 or TRBV6-3 and TRBJ1-6; unclear D gene. Germline CDR1 MNHEY, CDR2 SVGEGT. This CDR3 is built from 11 residues.

This clonotype was counted between two and nine times. The V gene is TRBV6-1, the J gene TRBJ1-1, with D perhaps TRBD1 (5 bases). This CDR3 spans 14 amino acids. Looked up from germline, CDR1 is MNHNS and CDR2 is SASEGT. Trimming left V 6 bases short and J 1 base short, with 12 bases between. The CDR3 protein is CASRARGQNTEAFF. For the CDR3, the DNA is TGTGCCAGCAGGGCTCGGGGCCAGAACACTGAAGCTTTCTTT.

The chain combines TRBV4-1 with TRBJ1-2, with D possibly TRBD1 on 5 matching bases. Germline-derived CDR1 and CDR2 are MGHRA and YSYEKL. V lost 0 bases and J 5 bases, leaving 7 bases between the germline ends. The CDR3 has 13 amino acids. Here the CDR3 reads CASSQETEYGYTF. The CDR3 region has the DNA TGCGCCAGCAGCCAAGAGACAGAGTATGGCTACACCTTC.

This clonotype was found a few times. V is TRBV5-1 and J is TRBJ2-1; possibly TRBD1 for D (6 bases). CDR3 length equals 16 residues. The V gene's germline CDR1 is SGHRS and CDR2 YFSETQ. Trimming took 0 bases from V and 7 from J, leaving 17 bases between them. The CDR3 loop reads CASSLGGHAWENEQFF. DNA of the CDR3: TGCGCCAGCAGCTTGGGGGGACACGCCTGGGAAAATGAGCAGTTCTTC.

This clonotype was counted a few times. V and J are TRBV7-2 and TRBJ1-1, with a weak D call TRBD1 (5 bases). V was shortened by 5 bases and J by 6 bases, with 13 bases between the two germline ends. This CDR3 has 13 residues. CDR1 and CDR2 from the germline V gene are SGHTA and FQGNSA. This CDR3 reads CASSPAGSAEAFF. Written as DNA, the CDR3 is TGTGCCAGCAGCCCAGCAGGGTCCGCTGAAGCTTTCTTT.

This chain connects TRBV3-1 to TRBJ1-6, with unresolved D. Germline V gene sequence: CDR1 LGHDT, CDR2 YNNKEL (reference sequence). Between the trimmed V and J ends, which lost 1 base and 0 bases, there was a span of 16 bases. The CDR3 consists of 19 residues. The DNA for the CDR3 is TGTGCCAGCAGCCAAGGGGCGATTGGTAGGAGCTCCTATAATTCACCCCTCCACTTT. It is translated as CASSQGAIGRSSYNSPLHF.

CDR3 sequence (DNA): TGCAGCGTTGATCATCCCCACTACAATGAGCAGTTCTTC. Translation: CSVDHPHYNEQFF. The chain couples TRBV29-1 to TRBJ2-1; the D is unclear. Germline CDR1 reads SQVTM; CDR2 reads ANQGSEA. The V end lost 3 bases, the J end lost 3 bases, and 9 bases lay between the germline ends. CDR3 size: 13 residues.

V gene TRBV7-2 combines with J gene TRBJ1-4; TRBD1 is a possible D gene (6 bases). Trimming removed 3 bases from V and 7 bases from J, with 18 bases in between. Germline assignment: CDR1 SGHTA and CDR2 FQGNSA. The CDR3 covers 16 residues. The CDR3 spells CASSFSRTVTTEKLFF. In nucleotides, the CDR3 is TGTGCCAGCAGCTTCTCCCGGACAGTCACGACTGAAAAACTGTTTTTT. Complete variable domain (other parts from reference TRBV7-2 and TRBJ1-4): GAGVSQSPSNKVTEKGKDVELRCDPISGHTALYWYRQSLGQGLEFLIYFQGNSAPDKSGLPSDRFSAERTGGSVSTLTIQRTQQEDSAVYLCASSFSRTVTTEKLFFGSGTQLSVL.